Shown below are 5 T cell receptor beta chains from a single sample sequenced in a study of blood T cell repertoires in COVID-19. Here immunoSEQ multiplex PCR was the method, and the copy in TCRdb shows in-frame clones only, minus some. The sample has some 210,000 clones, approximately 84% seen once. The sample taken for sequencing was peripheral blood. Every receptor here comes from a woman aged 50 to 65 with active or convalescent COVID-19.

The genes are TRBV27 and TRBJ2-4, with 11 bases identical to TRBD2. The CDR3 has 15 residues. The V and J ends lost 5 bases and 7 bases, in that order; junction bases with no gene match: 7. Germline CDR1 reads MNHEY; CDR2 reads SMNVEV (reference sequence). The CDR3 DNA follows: TGTGCCAGCAGTATCCTGACTAGCGGGACGAACATTCAGTACTTC. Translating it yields CASSILTSGTNIQYF.

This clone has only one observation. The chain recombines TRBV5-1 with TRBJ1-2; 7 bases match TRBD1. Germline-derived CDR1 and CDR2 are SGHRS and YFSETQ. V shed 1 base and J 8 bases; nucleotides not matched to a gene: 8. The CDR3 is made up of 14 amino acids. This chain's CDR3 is CASSLKGASEGYTF. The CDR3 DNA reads TGCGCCAGCAGCTTGAAGGGGGCGTCGGAGGGCTACACCTTC. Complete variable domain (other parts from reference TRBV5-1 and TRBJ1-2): KAGVTQTPRYLIKTRGQQVTLSCSPISGHRSVSWYQQTPGQGLQFLFEYFSETQRNKGNFPGRFSGRQFSNSRSEMNVSTLELGDSALYLCASSLKGASEGYTFGSGTRLTVV.

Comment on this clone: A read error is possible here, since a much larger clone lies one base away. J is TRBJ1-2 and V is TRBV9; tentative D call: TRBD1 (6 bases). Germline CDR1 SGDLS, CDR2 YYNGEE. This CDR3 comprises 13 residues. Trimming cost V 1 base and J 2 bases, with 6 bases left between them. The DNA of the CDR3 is TGTGCCAGCAGCGTACAGGGGAACTATGGCTACACCTTC. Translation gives CASSVQGNYGYTF.

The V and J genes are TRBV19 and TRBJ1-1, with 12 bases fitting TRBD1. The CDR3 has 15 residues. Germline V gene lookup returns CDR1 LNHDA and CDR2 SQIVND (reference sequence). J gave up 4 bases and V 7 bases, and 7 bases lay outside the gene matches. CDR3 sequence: CASKGTGGGFTEAFF. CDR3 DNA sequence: TGTGCCAGTAAAGGGACAGGGGGCGGGTTCACTGAAGCTTTCTTT.

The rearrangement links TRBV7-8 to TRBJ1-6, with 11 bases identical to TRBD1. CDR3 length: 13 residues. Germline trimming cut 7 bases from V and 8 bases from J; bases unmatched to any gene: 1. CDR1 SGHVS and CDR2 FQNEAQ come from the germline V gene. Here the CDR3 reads CASMGQGDSPLHF. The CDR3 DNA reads TGTGCCAGCATGGGACAGGGGGATTCACCCCTCCACTTT.